This T cell receptor beta chain was retrieved from a study of T cells of healthy individuals. J lost 0 bases, V lost 6 bases, and 7 bases had no gene match. The CDR3 has 17 amino acids. Germline V lookup: CDR1 MNHEY, CDR2 SVGEGT. TCRdb re-derived calls from the 5' RACE reads in MiXCR, one entry per CDR3 protein. The sample shows about 96,000 distinct CDR3 sequences, 17% of them seen only once. This TCR came from a human donor in good health. V is TRBV6-2 or TRBV6-3 and J is TRBJ2-3, with TRBD2 matching over 12 bases. The DNA of the CDR3 is TGTGCCAGCAGCTCCGGACTAGCGGGGTTTAGCACAGATACGCAGTATTTT. Encoded protein: CASSSGLAGFSTDTQYF.